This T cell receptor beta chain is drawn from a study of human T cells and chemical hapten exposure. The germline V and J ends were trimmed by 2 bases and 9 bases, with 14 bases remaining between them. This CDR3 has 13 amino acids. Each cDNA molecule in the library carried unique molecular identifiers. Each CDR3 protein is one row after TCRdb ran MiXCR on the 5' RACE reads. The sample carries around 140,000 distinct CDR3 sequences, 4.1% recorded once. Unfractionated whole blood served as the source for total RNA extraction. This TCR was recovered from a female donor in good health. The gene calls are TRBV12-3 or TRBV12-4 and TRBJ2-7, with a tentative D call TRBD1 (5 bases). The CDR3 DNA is TGTGCCAGCAGTTTACGCAGGGTTACAGGGCAGTACTTC. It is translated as CASSLRRVTGQYF.